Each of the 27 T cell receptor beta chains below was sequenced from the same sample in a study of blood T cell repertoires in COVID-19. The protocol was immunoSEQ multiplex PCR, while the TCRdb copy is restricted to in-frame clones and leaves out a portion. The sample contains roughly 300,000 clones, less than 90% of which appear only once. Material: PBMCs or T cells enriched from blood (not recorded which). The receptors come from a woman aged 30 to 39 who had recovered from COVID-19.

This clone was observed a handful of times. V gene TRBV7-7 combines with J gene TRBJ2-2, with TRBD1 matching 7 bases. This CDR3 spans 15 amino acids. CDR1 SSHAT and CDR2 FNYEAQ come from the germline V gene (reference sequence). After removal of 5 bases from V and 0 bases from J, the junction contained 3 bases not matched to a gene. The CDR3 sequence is CASSQQGSNTGELFF. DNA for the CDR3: TGTGCCAGCAGCCAACAGGGGTCGAACACCGGGGAGCTGTTTTTT.

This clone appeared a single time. The CDR3 is CASSQESPHRGNTIYF. The CDR3 nucleotides are TGTGCCAGCAGCCAAGAATCCCCCCACAGGGGAAACACCATATATTTT. This chain links TRBV3-1 (or the pseudogene TRBV3-2) with TRBJ1-3; tentatively, D is TRBD1 (5 bases). Deletions cut 0 bases from V and 4 bases from J, with 13 bases between. The CDR3 contains 16 residues. Per germline, CDR1 LGHDT and CDR2 YNNKEL (reference sequence).

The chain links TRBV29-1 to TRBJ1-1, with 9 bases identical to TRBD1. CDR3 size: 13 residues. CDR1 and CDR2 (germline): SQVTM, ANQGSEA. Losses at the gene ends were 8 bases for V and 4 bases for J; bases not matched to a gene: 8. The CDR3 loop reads CSTQTGGGTEAFF. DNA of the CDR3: TGCAGCACCCAGACAGGGGGAGGCACTGAAGCTTTCTTT.

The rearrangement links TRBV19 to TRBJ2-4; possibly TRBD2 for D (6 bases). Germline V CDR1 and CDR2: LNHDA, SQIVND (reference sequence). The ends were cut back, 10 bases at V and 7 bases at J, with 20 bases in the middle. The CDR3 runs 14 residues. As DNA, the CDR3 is TGTGCCACCCTAAACCCCGGGGAGGCGAACATTCAGTACTTC. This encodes CATLNPGEANIQYF.

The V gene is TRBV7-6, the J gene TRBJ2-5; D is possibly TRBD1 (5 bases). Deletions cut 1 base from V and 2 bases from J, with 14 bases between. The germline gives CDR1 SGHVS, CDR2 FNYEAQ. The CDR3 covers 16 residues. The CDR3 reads CASSLGSQGYQETQYF. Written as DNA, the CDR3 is TGTGCCAGCAGCTTAGGAAGTCAGGGCTATCAAGAGACCCAGTACTTC.

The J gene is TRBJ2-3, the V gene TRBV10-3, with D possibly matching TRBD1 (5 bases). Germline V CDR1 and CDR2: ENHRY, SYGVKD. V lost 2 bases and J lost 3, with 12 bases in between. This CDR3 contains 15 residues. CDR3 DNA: TGTGCCATCAGTGAGGTCAGGGCACTGACAGATACGCAGTATTTT. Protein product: CAISEVRALTDTQYF.

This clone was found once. Written as DNA, the CDR3 is TGTGCCAGCAGTTACTCTGCACAGGACTCCTACGAGCAGTACTTC. Protein product: CASSYSAQDSYEQYF. J is TRBJ2-7 and V is TRBV6-5, with a possible D match to TRBD1 (5 bases). CDR1 is MNHEY, CDR2 SVGAGI, per germline. V shed 0 bases and J shed 0 bases, with 9 bases lying between them. This CDR3 contains 15 residues.

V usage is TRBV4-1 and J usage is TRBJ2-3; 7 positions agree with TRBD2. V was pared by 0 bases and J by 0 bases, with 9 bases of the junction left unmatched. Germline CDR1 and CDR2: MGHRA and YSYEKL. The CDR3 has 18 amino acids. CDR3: CASSQEKGRGTSTDTQYF. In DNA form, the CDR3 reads TGCGCCAGCAGCCAAGAAAAGGGGCGGGGGACTAGCACAGATACGCAGTATTTT.

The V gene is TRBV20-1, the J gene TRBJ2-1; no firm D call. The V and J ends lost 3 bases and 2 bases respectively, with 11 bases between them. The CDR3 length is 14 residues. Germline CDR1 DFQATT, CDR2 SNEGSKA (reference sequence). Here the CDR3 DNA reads TGCAGTGCTAGTAGGCTGACTCCCTACAATGAGCAGTTCTTC. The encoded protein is CSASRLTPYNEQFF.

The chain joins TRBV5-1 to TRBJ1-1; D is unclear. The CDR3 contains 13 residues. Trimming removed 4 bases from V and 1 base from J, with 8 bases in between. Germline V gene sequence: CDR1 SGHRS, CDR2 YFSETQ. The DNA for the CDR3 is TGCGCCAGCAGCCCCCGGAGGAACACTGAAGCTTTCTTT. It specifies CASSPRRNTEAFF.

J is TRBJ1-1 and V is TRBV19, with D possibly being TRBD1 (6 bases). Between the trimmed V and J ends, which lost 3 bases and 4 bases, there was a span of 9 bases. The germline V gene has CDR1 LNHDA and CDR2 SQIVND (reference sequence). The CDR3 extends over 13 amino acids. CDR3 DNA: TGTGCCAGTAGTATGGACAGAATCACTGAAGCTTTCTTT. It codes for CASSMDRITEAFF.

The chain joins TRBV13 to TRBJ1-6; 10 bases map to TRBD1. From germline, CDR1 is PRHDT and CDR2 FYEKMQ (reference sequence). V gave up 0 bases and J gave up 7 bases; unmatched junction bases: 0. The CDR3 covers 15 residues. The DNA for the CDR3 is TGTGCCAGCAGCTTAGGGGACAGGGGGAATTCACCCCTCCACTTT. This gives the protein CASSLGDRGNSPLHF.

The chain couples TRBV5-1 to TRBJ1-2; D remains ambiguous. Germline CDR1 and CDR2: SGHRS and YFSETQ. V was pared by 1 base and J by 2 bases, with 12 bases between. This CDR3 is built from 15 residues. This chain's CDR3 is CASSLTAGSNYGYTF. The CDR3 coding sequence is TGCGCCAGCAGCTTGACAGCTGGGAGCAACTATGGCTACACCTTC.

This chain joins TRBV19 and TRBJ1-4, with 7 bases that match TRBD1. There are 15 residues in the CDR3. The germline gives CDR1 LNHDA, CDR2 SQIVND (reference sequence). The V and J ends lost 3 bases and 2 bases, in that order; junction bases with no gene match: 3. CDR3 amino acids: CASSINRGTNEKLFF. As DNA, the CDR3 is TGTGCCAGTAGTATTAACAGGGGCACTAATGAAAAACTGTTTTTT. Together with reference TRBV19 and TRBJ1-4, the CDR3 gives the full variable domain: DGGITQSPKYLFRKEGQNVTLSCEQNLNHDAMYWYRQDPGQGLRLIYYSQIVNDFQKGDIAEGYSVSREKKESFPLTVTSAQKNPTAFYLCASSINRGTNEKLFFGSGTQLSVL.

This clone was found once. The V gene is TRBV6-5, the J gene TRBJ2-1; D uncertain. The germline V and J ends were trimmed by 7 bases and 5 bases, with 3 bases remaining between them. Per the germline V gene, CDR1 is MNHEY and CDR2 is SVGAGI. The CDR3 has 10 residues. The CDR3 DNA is TGTGCCAGCACCGACAATGAGCAGTTCTTC. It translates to CASTDNEQFF.

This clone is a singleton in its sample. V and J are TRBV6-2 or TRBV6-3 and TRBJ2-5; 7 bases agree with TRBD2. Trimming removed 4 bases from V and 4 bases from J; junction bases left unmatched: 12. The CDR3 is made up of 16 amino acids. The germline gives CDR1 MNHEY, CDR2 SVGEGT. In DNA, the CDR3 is TGTGCCAGCAGTTTTAGGGGAAGCGGGGTCGGAGAGACCCAGTACTTC. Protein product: CASSFRGSGVGETQYF.

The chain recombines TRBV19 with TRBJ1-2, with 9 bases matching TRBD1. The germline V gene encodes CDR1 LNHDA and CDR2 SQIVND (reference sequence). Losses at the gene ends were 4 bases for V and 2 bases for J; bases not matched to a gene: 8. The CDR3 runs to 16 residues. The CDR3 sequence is CASSKTGTGINYGYTF. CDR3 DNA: TGTGCCAGTAGTAAAACCGGGACAGGGATCAACTATGGCTACACCTTC.

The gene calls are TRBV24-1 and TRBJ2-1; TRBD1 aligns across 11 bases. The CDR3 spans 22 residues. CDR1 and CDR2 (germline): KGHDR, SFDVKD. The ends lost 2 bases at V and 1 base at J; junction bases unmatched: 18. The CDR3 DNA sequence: TGTGCCACCAGTGATTCCCGACCTCCCAGGACAGGGGGCATTCAATCCTACAATGAGCAGTTCTTC. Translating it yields CATSDSRPPRTGGIQSYNEQFF.

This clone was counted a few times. This chain's CDR3 is CASRGPVSNEQFF. The CDR3 DNA sequence: TGTGCCAGCCGTGGGCCGGTTTCCAATGAGCAGTTCTTC. This chain uses TRBV11-3 with TRBJ2-1; no clear D gene. The germline V and J ends were trimmed by 8 bases and 6 bases, with 14 bases remaining between them. CDR1 and CDR2 from the germline V gene are SGHNT and YENEEA. The CDR3 has 13 amino acids.

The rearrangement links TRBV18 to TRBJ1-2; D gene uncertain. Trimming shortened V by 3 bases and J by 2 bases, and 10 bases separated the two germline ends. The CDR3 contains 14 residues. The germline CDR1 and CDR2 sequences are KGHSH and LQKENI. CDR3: CASSPAQINYGYTF. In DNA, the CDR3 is TGTGCCAGCTCACCTGCCCAGATAAACTATGGCTACACCTTC.

The CDR3: CASSPTGGSYNEQFF. DNA for the CDR3: TGTGCCAGCAGCCCGACAGGGGGCTCCTACAATGAGCAGTTCTTC. V usage is TRBV5-8 and J usage is TRBJ2-1; 9 bases fit TRBD1. The CDR3 totals 15 residues. From germline, CDR1 is SGHTS and CDR2 YDEGEE. J gave up 0 bases and V 4 bases, and 2 bases lay outside the gene matches.

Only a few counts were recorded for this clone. As DNA, the CDR3 is TGTGCCAGCAGTACCCAGAAGAACCAGCCCCAGCATTTT. Translating gives CASSTQKNQPQHF. The rearrangement joins TRBV6-5 to TRBJ1-5; D remains unclear. CDR1 is MNHEY, CDR2 SVGAGI, per germline. The CDR3 contains 13 residues. V was trimmed by 5 bases and J by 7 bases, leaving 12 bases between them.

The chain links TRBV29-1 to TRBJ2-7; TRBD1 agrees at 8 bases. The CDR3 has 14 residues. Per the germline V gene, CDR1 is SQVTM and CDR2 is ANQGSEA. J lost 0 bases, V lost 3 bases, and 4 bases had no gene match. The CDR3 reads CSVETTGDSYEQYF. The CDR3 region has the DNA TGCAGCGTTGAGACGACAGGGGACTCCTACGAGCAGTACTTC.

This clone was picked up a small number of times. The CDR3 DNA is TGCACCAGCAGCCAAGATCCAAGGGGAACTAATGAAAAACTGTTTTTT. It codes for CTSSQDPRGTNEKLFF. This chain connects TRBV1 to TRBJ1-4; no DNA check was done on the table's D call, TRBD1. TRBV1 is flagged as a pseudogene. This CDR3 contains 16 residues.

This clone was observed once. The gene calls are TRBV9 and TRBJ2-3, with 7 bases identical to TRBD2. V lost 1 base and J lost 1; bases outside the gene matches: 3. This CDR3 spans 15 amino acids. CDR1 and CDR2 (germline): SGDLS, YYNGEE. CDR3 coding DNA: TGTGCCAGCAGCGTATCCCTAGCGGGCACAGATACGCAGTATTTT. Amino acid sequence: CASSVSLAGTDTQYF.

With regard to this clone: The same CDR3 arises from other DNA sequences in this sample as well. The CDR3 protein is CASSLGASGGAYETQYF. DNA of the CDR3: TGTGCCAGCAGCTTAGGGGCTAGCGGGGGGGCCTATGAGACCCAGTACTTC. V and J are TRBV11-2 and TRBJ2-5; 12 nucleotides match TRBD2. Germline V gene data show CDR1 as SGHAT and CDR2 as FQNNGV. V was clipped by 1 base and J by 5 bases; unmatched bases: 8. The CDR3 is 17 amino acids.

The chain's CDR3 is CASSYSPTGSSYEQYF. Written as DNA, the CDR3 is TGTGCCAGCAGTTACTCGCCTACAGGGAGCTCCTACGAGCAGTACTTC. The chain combines TRBV6-5 with TRBJ2-7; possibly TRBD1 for D (6 bases). Germline loops: CDR1 MNHEY, CDR2 SVGAGI. There are 16 residues in the CDR3. Trimming cost V 0 bases and J 0 bases, with 12 bases left between them.